This TCR beta chain was identified in a study of blood T cell repertoires in COVID-19. The authors' processing: Amplification of reference gene primers was used by the study to estimate nucleated cell counts. Assay used: immunoSEQ multiplex PCR; TCRdb lists only in-frame clones, some missing. V, J and clone size derive from that table, while D and trimming were established from the DNA sequence. The table has 13,000 or so clones, roughly 89% seen once. V was pared by 0 bases and J by 8 bases, with 14 bases between. There are 14 residues in the CDR3. CDR1 and CDR2 from the germline V gene are SGHNT and YYREEE (reference sequence).

The TCR was taken from a human donor with active COVID-19. The donor label of this sample is uncertain. The chain joins TRBV5-4 to TRBJ1-2; a weak D match, TRBD1 (5 bases). The sample comprised peripheral blood. DNA of the CDR3: TGTGCCAGCAGCTTGGAGACTGGGGCGCGGGGCTACACCTTC. Translated, it gives CASSLETGARGYTF.